The present entry profiles one T cell receptor (beta chain) with its context. Germline CDR1 is LNHDA and CDR2 is SQIVND (reference sequence). Trimming took off 1 base at V and 0 bases at J, with 19 bases between the two ends. The CDR3 spans 20 residues. This entry comes from a study of blood T cell repertoires in COVID-19. This table comes from immunoSEQ multiplex PCR, and its TCRdb copy is limited to in-frame clones, with some not included. The sample has some 110,000 clones; more than 85% are singletons. The sample taken for sequencing was peripheral blood. The sequence was collected from a man aged 50 or older with COVID-19, enrolled during active disease. V usage is TRBV19 and J usage is TRBJ2-6, with D perhaps TRBD1 (5 bases). CDR3 DNA sequence: TGTGCCAGTAGTATAGTCACGATGGCAGGGTCCCTCTCTGGGGCCAACGTCCTGACTTTC. Translated, it gives CASSIVTMAGSLSGANVLTF.